The present T cell receptor (beta chain) was sequenced within a study of blood T cell repertoires in COVID-19. Whole-study context: T cells, B-cell-depleted T cells, or PBMCs supplied cDNA or gDNA.

As originally analysed: Cell counts per sample came from amplifying reference gene primers. Profiled with immunoSEQ multiplex PCR; TCRdb holds only in-frame clones, not every one. V and J calls and clone size are as listed in that table; D and trimming were resolved from the DNA. The sample records about 150,000 clones, 75% to 90% being singletons. V lost 2 bases and J lost 7; bases outside the gene matches: 6. The CDR3 is 14 amino acids. Germline CDR1 is SQVTM and CDR2 is ANQGSEA. This clonotype was sampled from a man in his fifties or sixties with acute or convalescent COVID-19. Sequencing was carried out using peripheral blood. This chain connects TRBV29-1 to TRBJ2-1; 9 bases fit TRBD2. The CDR3 spells CSVELGGRGNEQFF. The CDR3, as DNA: TGCAGCGTTGAACTGGGCGGGAGGGGAAATGAGCAGTTCTTC.